Described below is a single T cell receptor beta chain sequence and its context. Deep level was the assay's run setting. TCRdb's table, derived via immunoSEQ multiplex PCR, lists solely in-frame clones and lacks some. The repertoire holds some 2.1 million clones, with just under 95% as singletons. Terminally differentiated effector memory CD45RA+ cells were excluded by CCR7 positive selection of CD45RO-negative cells. The data were taken from a study of shared clonotypes between healthy human individuals. In the study overall: Per donor, three plates held CD4 naive cells, three held CD4 memory, two held CD8 naive and one held CD8 memory.

Germline loops: CDR1 LNHNV, CDR2 YYDKDF (reference sequence). V shed 3 bases, J shed 4 bases, and the junction held 9 bases outside the gene matches. The CDR3 length is 15 residues. This chain links TRBV15 with TRBJ2-7; 7 bases align to TRBD2. Material for sequencing was naive CD8+ T cells from PBMCs. The clonotype was recovered from a man in his late teens or twenties in good health. Some clones in this sample may be carry-over from other donors' samples. The CDR3 protein is CATSRNRDYNYEQYF. CDR3 coding DNA: TGTGCCACCAGCAGGAACCGGGACTATAATTACGAGCAGTACTTC. The full variable domain, its missing parts supplied by reference TRBV15 and TRBJ2-7, is DAMVIQNPRYQVTQFGKPVTLSCSQTLNHNVMYWYQQKSSQAPKLLFHYYDKDFNNEADTPDNFQSRRPNTSFCFLDIRSPGLGDTAMYLCATSRNRDYNYEQYFGPGTRLTVT.